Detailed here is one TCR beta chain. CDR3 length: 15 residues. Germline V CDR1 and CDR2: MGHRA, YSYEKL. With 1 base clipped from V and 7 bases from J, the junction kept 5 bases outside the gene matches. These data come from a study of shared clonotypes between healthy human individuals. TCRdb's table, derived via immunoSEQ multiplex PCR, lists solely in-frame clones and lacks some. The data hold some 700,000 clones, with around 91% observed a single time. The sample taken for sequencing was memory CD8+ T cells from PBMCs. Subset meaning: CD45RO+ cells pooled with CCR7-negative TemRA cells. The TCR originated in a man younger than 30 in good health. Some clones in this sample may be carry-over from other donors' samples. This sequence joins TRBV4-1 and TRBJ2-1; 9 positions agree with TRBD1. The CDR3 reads CASSQVPQGANEQFF. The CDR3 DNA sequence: TGCGCCAGCAGCCAAGTTCCACAGGGGGCGAATGAGCAGTTCTTC.